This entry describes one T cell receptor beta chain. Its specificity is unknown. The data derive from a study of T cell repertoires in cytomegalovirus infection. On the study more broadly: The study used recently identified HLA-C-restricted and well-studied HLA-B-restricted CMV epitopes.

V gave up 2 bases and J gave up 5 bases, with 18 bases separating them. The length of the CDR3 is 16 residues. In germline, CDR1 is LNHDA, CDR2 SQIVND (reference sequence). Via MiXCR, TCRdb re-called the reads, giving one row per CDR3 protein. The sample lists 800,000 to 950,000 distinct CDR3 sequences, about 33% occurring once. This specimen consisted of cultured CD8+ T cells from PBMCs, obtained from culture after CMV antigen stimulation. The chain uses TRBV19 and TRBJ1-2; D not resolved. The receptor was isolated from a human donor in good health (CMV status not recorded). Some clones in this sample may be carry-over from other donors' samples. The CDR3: CASSIIAKGLPYGYTF. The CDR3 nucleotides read TGTGCCAGTAGTATAATCGCCAAAGGACTGCCGTATGGCTACACCTTC. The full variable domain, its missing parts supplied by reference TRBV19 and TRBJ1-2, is DGGITQSPKYLFRKEGQNVTLSCEQNLNHDAMYWYRQDPGQGLRLIYYSQIVNDFQKGDIAEGYSVSREKKESFPLTVTSAQKNPTAFYLCASSIIAKGLPYGYTFGSGTRLTVV.